The T cell receptor (beta chain) described here comes from a study of blood T cell repertoires in COVID-19. Study overall: Donors in the United States, Italy and Spain gave samples during acute or convalescent COVID-19. Nucleic acid was either cDNA or gDNA, and it came from T cells, B-cell-depleted T cells, or PBMCs.

CDR3 length: 15 residues. V was pared by 3 bases and J by 7 bases, with 11 bases of the junction left unmatched. Germline V CDR1 and CDR2: SGHAT, FQNNGV. Per the authors' pipeline: Nucleated cell number was recorded as an estimate derived from reference gene primer amplification. This table comes from immunoSEQ multiplex PCR, and its TCRdb copy is limited to in-frame clones, with some not included. The D gene and trimming were derived from the DNA, and the V and J assignments and clone size from that table. The table includes approximately 74,000 clones, under 95% detected once. The sample comprised peripheral blood. The V call is TRBV11-2, the J call TRBJ2-5; TRBD1 matches 7 bases. This receptor was taken from a woman aged 60 to 75 with active COVID-19. CDR3 in amino acids: CASSFAGQVRATQYF. CDR3 sequence (DNA): TGTGCCAGCAGCTTCGCCGGACAGGTCAGGGCGACCCAGTACTTC. Full variable domain (remainder filled in from reference TRBV11-2 and TRBJ2-5): EAGVAQSPRYKIIEKRQSVAFWCNPISGHATLYWYQQILGQGPKLLIQFQNNGVVDDSQLPKDRFSAERLKGVDSTLKIQPAKLEDSAVYLCASSFAGQVRATQYFGPGTRLLVL.